This note documents a single T cell receptor beta chain sequence. Its antigen is still unknown. The primer mix had 60 Vbeta and 13 Jbeta primers. Sequencing was performed with immunoSEQ multiplex PCR; in TCRdb, only in-frame clones are kept and a portion is missing. The table has approximately 210,000 clones, around four fifths seen once; the top ten hold 0.9% to 1.2%. In germline, CDR1 is MNHEY, CDR2 SMNVEV (reference sequence). CDR3 length equals 14 residues. V lost 6 bases to trimming and J lost 10 bases, with 16 bases between them. This sample was included in a study of cytomegalovirus exposure and HLA in healthy donors. Across the whole study: Within an early data release were about 85 million unique TCRs drawn from HLA-typed donors.

Donors sampled were nominally healthy, though unrecorded immune exposures were likely. Study findings and constraints: In a later analysis, TCR beta V- and J-gene trimming was associated with a missense DCLRE1C variant.

The sequenced sample consisted of PBMCs. This clonotype originated in a middle-aged woman in good health and CMV-seronegative. The chain employs TRBV27 and TRBJ1-6, with D unresolved. The CDR3 nucleotides read TGTGCCAGCAGGCCGGGATCGGGCCCGTCACCCCTCCACTTT. Its protein product is CASRPGSGPSPLHF.